Here is one T cell receptor (beta chain) with its context. The source of the sample is a study of cytomegalovirus exposure and HLA in healthy donors. The CDR3 consists of 16 residues. Germline-derived CDR1 and CDR2 are MDHEN and SYDVKM. With V trimmed by 3 bases and J by 6 bases, 6 bases remained unmatched. Both 60 Vbeta primers and 13 Jbeta primers went into the PCR. The protocol was immunoSEQ multiplex PCR, while the TCRdb copy is restricted to in-frame clones and leaves out a portion. The sample yields about 98,000 clones, more than 60% seen once. This sequence joins TRBV28 and TRBJ2-5; the match to TRBD2 covers 14 bases. Input material: PBMCs. The receptor's source is a man between 18 and 35 years old in good health and CMV-seropositive. CDR3 amino acids: CASSLTSGGVGKTQYF. The CDR3 nucleotides read TGTGCCAGCAGTTTGACTAGCGGGGGGGTAGGAAAGACCCAGTACTTC.